A selection of T cell receptor beta chains follows, all from one sample in a study of CD8 T cells in ankylosing spondylitis. TCRdb analysed the 5' RACE reads with MiXCR anew, one entry per CDR3 protein. Of around 770,000 distinct CDR3 sequences listed, around 20% were seen once; the top ten hold around 19%. The sample was blood, either unsorted or a sorted T cell fraction (not recorded which). The source of these receptors is a male donor with ankylosing spondylitis. The CDR3 runs from the conserved cysteine through the conserved F or W. The D gene is left open where the match is weak. The listing skips clone size in some rows; elsewhere it reads once, few, many or a size class.

d_call	v_call	cdr3_length	j_call	clone_size	cdr3_aa	cdr3_nt
TRBD1	TRBV5-1	19	TRBJ2-2	-	CASSLEGTGGFANTGELFF	TGCGCCAGCAGCTTGGAAGGGACAGGGGGCTTCGCGAACACCGGGGAGCTGTTTTTT
-	TRBV5-1	14	TRBJ1-1	once	CASSLGHDGTEAFF	TGCGCCAGCAGCTTGGGACACGATGGGACTGAAGCTTTCTTT
-	TRBV12-3/TRBV12-4	13	TRBJ1-2	few	CASSFDNRYGYTF	TGTGCCAGCAGTTTCGACAACCGCTATGGCTACACCTTC
-	TRBV20-1	13	TRBJ2-7	-	CSARTLHSYEQYF	TGCAGTGCTAGGACGCTCCACAGCTACGAGCAGTACTTC
-	TRBV11-3	13	TRBJ2-7	-	CASSLVNAYEQYF	TGTGCCAGCAGCTTAGTTAATGCCTACGAGCAGTACTTC
TRBD2	TRBV28	14	TRBJ2-7	few	CASSTPGGVYEQYF	TGTGCCAGCAGTACCCCCGGGGGGGTCTACGAGCAGTACTTC
-	TRBV24-1	15	TRBJ2-1	-	CATSDQRQSYNEQFF	TGTGCCACCAGTGATCAGAGACAATCCTACAATGAGCAGTTCTTC
-	TRBV7-3	14	TRBJ2-1	few	CASSLEGIGNEQFF	TGTGCCAGCAGCTTAGAAGGGATCGGGAATGAGCAGTTCTTC
-	TRBV4-1	12	TRBJ2-2	-	CASSPHSGELFF	TGCGCCAGCAGCCCCCATTCCGGGGAGCTGTTTTTT
TRBD2	TRBV24-1	20	TRBJ2-3	few	CATSDFVGLAEGISTDTQYF	TGTGCCACCAGTGATTTCGTCGGACTAGCGGAGGGGATAAGCACAGATACGCAGTATTTT
-	TRBV2	14	TRBJ1-4	few	CASRNDRPNEKLFF	TGTGCCAGCAGGAACGACAGACCTAATGAAAAACTGTTTTTT
TRBD2	TRBV3-1	16	TRBJ2-5	-	CASSQSGTSGQETQYF	TGTGCCAGCAGCCAATCCGGGACTAGCGGACAAGAGACCCAGTACTTC
-	TRBV29-1	11	TRBJ2-5	-	CSVVPQETQYF	TGCAGCGTTGTCCCCCAAGAGACCCAGTACTTC
-	TRBV3-1	15	TRBJ2-3	-	CASSQVFGSADTQYF	TGTGCCAGCAGCCAAGTTTTCGGTTCGGCGGATACGCAGTATTTT
-	TRBV6-5	19	TRBJ2-6	few	CASSYSGGGAGFGANVLTF	TGTGCCAGCAGTTACTCGGGGGGTGGAGCAGGATTTGGGGCCAACGTCCTGACTTTC
TRBD1	TRBV9	16	TRBJ2-3	-	CASSVTDRAGPDTQYF	TGTGCCAGCAGCGTAACCGACAGGGCTGGACCAGATACGCAGTATTTT
TRBD2	TRBV5-1	14	TRBJ2-7	few	CASSTGGTETWQYF	TGCGCCAGCAGCACGGGAGGGACGGAGACCTGGCAGTACTTC
-	TRBV20-1	15	TRBJ1-4	-	CSARDQGATNEKLFF	TGCAGTGCTAGAGATCAGGGAGCAACTAATGAAAAACTGTTTTTT
TRBD2	TRBV6-1	16	TRBJ2-3	-	CASSGGTSGGDRTQYF	TGTGCCAGCAGTGGGGGGACTAGCGGGGGGGATAGGACGCAGTATTTT
TRBD1	TRBV6-1	14	TRBJ2-5	few	CASYDTGARETQYF	TGTGCCAGCTATGATACAGGGGCTCGAGAGACCCAGTACTTC
-	TRBV18	13	TRBJ1-6	-	CASSPQGVAPLHF	TGTGCCAGCTCACCACAGGGGGTGGCACCCCTCCACTTT
-	TRBV4-1	15	TRBJ2-7	few	CASSQDPGASYEQYF	TGCGCCAGCAGCCAAGATCCTGGCGCCTCCTACGAGCAGTACTTC
TRBD2	TRBV28	15	TRBJ2-1	-	CATRGTGLGEGEQFF	TGTGCCACCAGAGGAACCGGACTAGGGGAGGGCGAGCAGTTCTTC
TRBD1	TRBV20-1	15	TRBJ2-5	many	CSALDGRGPGETQYF	TGCAGTGCATTAGACGGCAGGGGGCCGGGGGAGACCCAGTACTTC
-	TRBV12-3/TRBV12-4	13	TRBJ2-1	few	CASTSLVFSEQFF	TGTGCCAGCACCTCCCTAGTGTTCAGTGAGCAGTTCTTC
TRBD1	TRBV27	14	TRBJ1-5	-	CASRGGTVNQPQHF	TGTGCATCGAGGGGCGGGACAGTCAATCAGCCCCAGCATTTT
-	TRBV29-1	14	TRBJ1-4	-	CSVGQYGGGEKLFF	TGCAGCGTTGGGCAGTACGGGGGCGGTGAAAAACTGTTTTTT
-	TRBV5-1	15	TRBJ2-2	many	CASSLRASNTGELFF	TGCGCCAGCAGCTTGCGAGCCTCGAACACCGGGGAGCTGTTTTTT
TRBD1	TRBV5-1	13	TRBJ1-1	-	CATRSTGSTEAFF	TGCGCCACCAGATCGACAGGGTCGACTGAAGCTTTCTTT
TRBD1	TRBV18	16	TRBJ1-2	few	CASSPSWTGDLWGYTF	TGTGCCAGCTCACCAAGCTGGACAGGAGATTTGTGGGGCTACACCTTC
TRBD2	TRBV29-1	12	TRBJ2-1	-	CSVLAGYNEQFF	TGCAGCGTTCTAGCGGGGTACAATGAGCAGTTCTTC
-	TRBV11-2	15	TRBJ2-7	few	CASSLGWFSSYEQYF	TGTGCCAGCAGCTTAGGGTGGTTCAGCAGCTACGAGCAGTACTTC
-	TRBV28	12	TRBJ1-2	many	CASYRDPYGYTF	TGTGCCAGTTACAGGGATCCTTATGGCTACACCTTC
-	TRBV13	16	TRBJ2-2	-	CASSHWKKLNTGELFF	TGTGCCAGCAGCCATTGGAAGAAGTTGAACACCGGGGAGCTGTTTTTT
TRBD2	TRBV9	16	TRBJ2-2	-	CASSVVIAGAGGELFF	TGTGCCAGCAGCGTAGTCATAGCGGGAGCAGGCGGGGAGCTGTTTTTT
TRBD2	TRBV5-1	16	TRBJ2-1	-	CASRVAGDPSYNEQFF	TGCGCCAGCAGGGTAGCGGGAGACCCCTCCTACAATGAGCAGTTCTTC
-	TRBV4-1	15	TRBJ2-7	few	CASSQPIRDGYEQYF	TGCGCCAGCAGCCAGCCGATACGGGACGGCTACGAGCAGTACTTC
-	TRBV29-1	15	TRBJ2-3	-	CSVAQRGVSTDTQYF	TGCAGCGTCGCCCAGAGAGGAGTAAGCACAGATACGCAGTATTTT
-	TRBV5-1	14	TRBJ1-4	many	CASSRTESNEKLFF	TGCGCCAGCAGCCGGACGGAGAGTAATGAAAAACTGTTTTTT
TRBD1	TRBV27	15	TRBJ1-5	few	CASRGAGTDNQPQHF	TGTGCCAGCAGGGGGGCCGGGACAGACAATCAGCCCCAGCATTTT
TRBD1	TRBV12-3/TRBV12-4	13	TRBJ1-2	few	CASRGDRVNGYTF	TGTGCCAGCAGGGGTGACAGGGTAAATGGCTACACCTTC
TRBD1	TRBV5-1	16	TRBJ2-5	-	CASSLGTGGAVETQYF	TGCGCCAGCAGCTTGGGGACAGGGGGCGCGGTAGAGACCCAGTACTTC
TRBD1	TRBV7-9	15	TRBJ2-7	-	CASSPPDRGWYEQYF	TGTGCCAGCAGCCCTCCCGACAGGGGGTGGTACGAGCAGTACTTC
TRBD1	TRBV12-5	14	TRBJ1-3	-	CASGWGTEGNTIYF	TGTGCTAGTGGTTGGGGGACAGAAGGAAACACCATATATTTT
-	TRBV5-1	15	TRBJ2-2	many	CASSSREGNTGELFF	TGCGCCAGCAGCTCCAGAGAGGGGAACACCGGGGAGCTGTTTTTT
-	TRBV5-1	14	TRBJ1-1	few	CASSLGLEVTEAFF	TGCGCCAGCAGCCTCGGACTGGAAGTCACTGAAGCTTTCTTT
-	TRBV12-3/TRBV12-4	17	TRBJ2-5	-	CASSRAGGLGGGETQYF	TGTGCCAGCAGCCGCGCCGGAGGGCTCGGTGGCGGGGAGACCCAGTACTTC
-	TRBV3-1	14	TRBJ1-2	few	CASSQDQEGRGYTF	TGTGCCAGCAGCCAAGATCAGGAGGGGAGGGGCTACACCTTC
-	TRBV5-1	11	TRBJ1-2	few	CTKRTVYGYTF	TGCACCAAACGGACAGTCTATGGCTACACCTTC
-	TRBV12-3/TRBV12-4	13	TRBJ1-2	few	CASGLRGNYGYTF	TGTGCCAGCGGACTCAGGGGAAACTATGGCTACACCTTC
-	TRBV20-1	12	TRBJ1-1	few	CSALDREVYAFF	TGCAGTGCTCTTGACCGGGAGGTCTACGCTTTCTTT
-	TRBV6-5	16	TRBJ1-6	many	CASSYRWNRENSPLHF	TGTGCCAGCAGTTACAGGTGGAACAGGGAGAATTCACCCCTCCACTTT
TRBD2	TRBV11-2	16	TRBJ2-1	few	CASSPAPSGFNDEQFF	TGTGCCAGCAGCCCGGCGCCTAGCGGCTTTAACGATGAGCAGTTCTTC
-	TRBV20-1	13	TRBJ2-1	-	CSARDPLGNEQFF	TGCAGTGCTAGGGACCCCCTGGGCAATGAGCAGTTCTTC
-	TRBV24-1	15	TRBJ2-5	many	CATSDPRTSGETQYF	TGTGCCACCAGTGACCCCCGGACGTCAGGAGAGACCCAGTACTTC
-	TRBV12-3/TRBV12-4	14	TRBJ2-1	-	CASRTGTPNNEQFF	TGTGCCAGCAGGACCGGGACACCTAACAATGAGCAGTTCTTC
TRBD2	TRBV7-7	15	TRBJ2-2	-	CASSPGLEGTGELFF	TGTGCCAGCAGCCCAGGACTAGAGGGGACCGGGGAGCTGTTTTTT
-	TRBV15	14	TRBJ1-2	-	CATSREIAFYGYTF	TGTGCCACCAGCAGAGAAATTGCCTTCTATGGCTACACCTTC